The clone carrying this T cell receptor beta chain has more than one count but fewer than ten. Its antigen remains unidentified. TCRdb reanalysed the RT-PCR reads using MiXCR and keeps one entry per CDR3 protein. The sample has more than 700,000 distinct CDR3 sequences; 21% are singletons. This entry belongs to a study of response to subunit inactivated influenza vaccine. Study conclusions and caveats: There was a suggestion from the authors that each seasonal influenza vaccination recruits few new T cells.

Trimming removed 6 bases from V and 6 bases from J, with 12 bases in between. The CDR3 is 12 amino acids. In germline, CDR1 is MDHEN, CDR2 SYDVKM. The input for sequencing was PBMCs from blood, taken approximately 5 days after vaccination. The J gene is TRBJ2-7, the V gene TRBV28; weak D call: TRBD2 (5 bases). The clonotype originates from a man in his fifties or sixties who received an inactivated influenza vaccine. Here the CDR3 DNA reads TGTGCCAGCAGACTACTAGAGGGCGAGCAGTACTTC. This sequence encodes CASRLLEGEQYF.